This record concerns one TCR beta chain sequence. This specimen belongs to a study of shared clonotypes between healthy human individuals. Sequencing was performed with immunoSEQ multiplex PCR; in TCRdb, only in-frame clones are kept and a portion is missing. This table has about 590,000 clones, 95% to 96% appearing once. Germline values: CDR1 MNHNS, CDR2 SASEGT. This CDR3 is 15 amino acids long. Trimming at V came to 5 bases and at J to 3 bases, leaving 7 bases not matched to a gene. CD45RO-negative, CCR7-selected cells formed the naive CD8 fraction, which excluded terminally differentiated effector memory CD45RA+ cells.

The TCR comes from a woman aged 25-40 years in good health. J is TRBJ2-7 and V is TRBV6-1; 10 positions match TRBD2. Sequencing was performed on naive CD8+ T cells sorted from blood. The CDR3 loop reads CASSLAGERIYEQYF. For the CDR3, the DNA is TGTGCCAGCAGTCTAGCGGGAGAGCGTATCTACGAGCAGTACTTC.